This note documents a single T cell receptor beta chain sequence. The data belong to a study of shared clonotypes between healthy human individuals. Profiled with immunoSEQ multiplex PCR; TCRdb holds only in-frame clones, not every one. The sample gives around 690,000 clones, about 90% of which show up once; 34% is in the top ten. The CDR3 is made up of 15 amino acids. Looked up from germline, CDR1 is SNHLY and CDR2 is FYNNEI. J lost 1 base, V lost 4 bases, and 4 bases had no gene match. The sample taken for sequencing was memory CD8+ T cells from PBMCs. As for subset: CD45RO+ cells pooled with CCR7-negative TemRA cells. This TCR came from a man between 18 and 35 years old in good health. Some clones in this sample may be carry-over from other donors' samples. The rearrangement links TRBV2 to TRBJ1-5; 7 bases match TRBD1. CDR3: CASSAGTVSNQPQHF. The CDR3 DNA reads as TGTGCCAGCAGTGCCGGGACAGTGAGCAATCAGCCCCAGCATTTT.